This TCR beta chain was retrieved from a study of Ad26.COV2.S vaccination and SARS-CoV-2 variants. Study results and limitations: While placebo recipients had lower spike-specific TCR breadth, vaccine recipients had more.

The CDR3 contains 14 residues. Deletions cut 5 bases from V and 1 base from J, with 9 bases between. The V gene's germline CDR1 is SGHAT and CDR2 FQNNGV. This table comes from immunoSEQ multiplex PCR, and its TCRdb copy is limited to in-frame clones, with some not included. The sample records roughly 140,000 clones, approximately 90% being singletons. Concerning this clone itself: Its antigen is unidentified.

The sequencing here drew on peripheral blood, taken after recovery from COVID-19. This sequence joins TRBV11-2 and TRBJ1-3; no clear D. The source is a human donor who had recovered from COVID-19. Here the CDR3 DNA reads TGTGCCAGCAGCGAAACAGATTCTGGAAACACCATATATTTT. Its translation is CASSETDSGNTIYF.